The sequence of this TCR beta chain was determined in a study of blood T cell repertoires in COVID-19. About the research overall: COVID-19 samples from acute and convalescent phases originated in the United States, Italy and Spain.

Clones were read by immunoSEQ multiplex PCR, and TCRdb kept only the in-frame ones, dropping some. The sample yields under 200,000 clones, about 85% seen once. Germline-derived CDR1 and CDR2 are SQVTM and ANQGSEA. The CDR3 has 13 residues. With 3 bases clipped from V and 4 bases from J, the junction kept 4 bases outside the gene matches. The sequence was obtained from a woman aged 50 to 65 with COVID-19, enrolled during active disease. Sample: peripheral blood. The chain joins TRBV29-1 to TRBJ2-7, with 9 nucleotides matching TRBD2. The CDR3 nucleotides read TGCAGCGTTGAGCGGGGGGGCCGGTACGAGCAGTACTTC. This translates into CSVERGGRYEQYF.